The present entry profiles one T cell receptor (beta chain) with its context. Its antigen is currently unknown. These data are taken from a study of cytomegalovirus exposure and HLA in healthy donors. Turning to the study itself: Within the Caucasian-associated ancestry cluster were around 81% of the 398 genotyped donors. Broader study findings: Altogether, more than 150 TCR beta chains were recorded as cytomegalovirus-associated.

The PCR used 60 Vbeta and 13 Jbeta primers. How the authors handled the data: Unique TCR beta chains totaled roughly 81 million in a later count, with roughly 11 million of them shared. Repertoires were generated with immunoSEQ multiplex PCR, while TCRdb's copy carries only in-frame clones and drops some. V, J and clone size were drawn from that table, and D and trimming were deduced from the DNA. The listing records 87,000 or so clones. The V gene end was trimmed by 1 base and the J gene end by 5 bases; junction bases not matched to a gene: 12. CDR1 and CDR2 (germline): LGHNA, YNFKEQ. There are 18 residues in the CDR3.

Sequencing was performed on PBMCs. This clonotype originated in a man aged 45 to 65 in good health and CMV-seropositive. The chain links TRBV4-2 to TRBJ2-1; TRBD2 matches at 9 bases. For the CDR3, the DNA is TGTGCCAGCAGCCAAGGTATCTCCTGGACTAGCGCTAACAATGAGCAGTTCTTC. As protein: CASSQGISWTSANNEQFF.